This T cell receptor (beta chain) was profiled in a study of T cells after posttransplantation cyclophosphamide. Libraries were prepared by immunoSEQ multiplex PCR; TCRdb keeps only in-frame clonotypes and omits some of them. The sample records tens of thousands of clones, roughly 83% being singletons. From germline, CDR1 is DFQATT and CDR2 SNEGSKA (reference sequence). Trimming removed 7 bases from V and 6 bases from J, with 12 bases in between. The CDR3 is 11 residues long. The gene calls are TRBV20-1 and TRBJ1-1, with no clear D. The TCR was taken from a woman aged 55-69 years with a blood cancer, CMV-positive, and with a related stem cell donor. The specimen sequenced was PBMCs. For the CDR3, the DNA is TGCAGTGTCCCTGGGAGGCCTGAAGCTTTCTTT. This translates into CSVPGRPEAFF.